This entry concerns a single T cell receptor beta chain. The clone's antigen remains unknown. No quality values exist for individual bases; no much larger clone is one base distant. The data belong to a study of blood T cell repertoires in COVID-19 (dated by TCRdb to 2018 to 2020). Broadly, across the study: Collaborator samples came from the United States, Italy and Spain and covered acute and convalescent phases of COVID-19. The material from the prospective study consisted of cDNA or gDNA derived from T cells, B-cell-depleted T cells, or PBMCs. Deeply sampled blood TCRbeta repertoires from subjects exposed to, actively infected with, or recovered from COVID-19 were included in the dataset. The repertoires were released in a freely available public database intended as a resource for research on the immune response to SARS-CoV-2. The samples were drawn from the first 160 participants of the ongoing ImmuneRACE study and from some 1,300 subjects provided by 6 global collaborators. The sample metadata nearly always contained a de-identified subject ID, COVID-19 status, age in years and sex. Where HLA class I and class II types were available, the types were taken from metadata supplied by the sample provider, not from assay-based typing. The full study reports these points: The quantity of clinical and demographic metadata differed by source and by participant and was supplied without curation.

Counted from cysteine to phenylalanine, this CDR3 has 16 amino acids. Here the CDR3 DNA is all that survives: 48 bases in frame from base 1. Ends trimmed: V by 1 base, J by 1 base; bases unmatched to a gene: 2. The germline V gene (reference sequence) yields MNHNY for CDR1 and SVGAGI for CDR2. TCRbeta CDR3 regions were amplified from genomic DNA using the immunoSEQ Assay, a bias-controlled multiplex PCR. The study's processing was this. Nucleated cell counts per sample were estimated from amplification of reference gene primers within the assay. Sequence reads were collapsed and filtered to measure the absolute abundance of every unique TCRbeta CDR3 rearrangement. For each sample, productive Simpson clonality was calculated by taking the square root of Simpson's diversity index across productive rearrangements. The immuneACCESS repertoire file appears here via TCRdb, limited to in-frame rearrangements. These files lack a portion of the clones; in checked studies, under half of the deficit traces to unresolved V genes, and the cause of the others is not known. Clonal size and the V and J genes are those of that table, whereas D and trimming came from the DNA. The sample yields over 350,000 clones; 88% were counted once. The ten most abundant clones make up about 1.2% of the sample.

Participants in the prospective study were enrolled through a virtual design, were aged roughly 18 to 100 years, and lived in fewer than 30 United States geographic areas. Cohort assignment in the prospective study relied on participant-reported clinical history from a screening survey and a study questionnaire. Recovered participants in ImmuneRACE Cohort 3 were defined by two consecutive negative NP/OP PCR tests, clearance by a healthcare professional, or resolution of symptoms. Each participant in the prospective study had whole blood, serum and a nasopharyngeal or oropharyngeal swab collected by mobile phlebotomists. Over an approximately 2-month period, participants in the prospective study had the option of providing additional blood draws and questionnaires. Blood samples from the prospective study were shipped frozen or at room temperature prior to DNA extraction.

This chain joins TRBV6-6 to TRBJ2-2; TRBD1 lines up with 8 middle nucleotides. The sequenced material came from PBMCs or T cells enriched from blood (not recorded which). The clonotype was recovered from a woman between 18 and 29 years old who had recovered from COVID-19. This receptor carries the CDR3 CASSYLGQGNTGELFF. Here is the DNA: TGTGCCAGCAGTTACTTAGGACAGGGGAACACCGGGGAGCTGTTTTTT.